The source of this TCR beta chain is a study of CD8 T cells in Susac syndrome. CDR1 is DFQATT and CDR2 is SNEGSKA in the germline V gene (reference sequence). V lost 0 bases to trimming and J lost 5 bases; unmatched junction nucleotides: 5. The CDR3 is 14 residues long. With random hexamers, reverse transcription was performed on roughly 0.5 to 1 ug of RNA. Amplification of TCR beta CDR3 by immunoSEQ multiplex PCR spanned 54 Vbeta and 13 Jbeta. Each CDR3 protein is one row after TCRdb ran MiXCR on the immunoSEQ multiplex PCR reads. Of 25,000 to 35,000 distinct CDR3 sequences in the sample, 85% to 95% were seen once.

Specimen: CD8+ T cells from PBMCs. The chain couples TRBV20-1 to TRBJ2-7; the match to TRBD1 covers 9 bases. This receptor was taken from a human donor in good health. The CDR3 DNA reads TGCAGTGCTAGAGACGGGACAGGGAGGAACGAGCAGTACTTC. It encodes CSARDGTGRNEQYF.